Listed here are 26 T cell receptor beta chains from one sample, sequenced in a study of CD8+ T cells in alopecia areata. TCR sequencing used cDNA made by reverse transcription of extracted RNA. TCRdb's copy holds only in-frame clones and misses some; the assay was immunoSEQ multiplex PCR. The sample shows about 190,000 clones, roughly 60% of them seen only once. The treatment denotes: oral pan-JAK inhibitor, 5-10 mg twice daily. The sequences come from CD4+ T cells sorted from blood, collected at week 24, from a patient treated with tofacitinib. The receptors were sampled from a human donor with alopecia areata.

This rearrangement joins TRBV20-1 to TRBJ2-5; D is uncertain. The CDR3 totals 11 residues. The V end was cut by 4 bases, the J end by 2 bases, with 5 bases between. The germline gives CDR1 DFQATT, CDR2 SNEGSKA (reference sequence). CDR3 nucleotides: TGCAGTGCTAACCGGCAAGAGACCCAGTACTTC. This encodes CSANRQETQYF.

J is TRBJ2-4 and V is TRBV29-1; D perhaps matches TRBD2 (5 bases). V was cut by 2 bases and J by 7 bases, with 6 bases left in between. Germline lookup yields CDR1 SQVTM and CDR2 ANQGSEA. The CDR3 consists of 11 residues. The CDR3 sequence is CSVELANIQYF. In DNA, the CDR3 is TGCAGCGTTGAATTAGCGAACATTCAGTACTTC.

The CDR3 loop reads CASKTRWGLYNEQFF. The CDR3 DNA follows: TGTGCCAGCAAAACAAGATGGGGATTGTACAATGAGCAGTTCTTC. This chain connects TRBV13 to TRBJ2-1; no reliable D call. Trimming took 7 bases from V and 4 from J, leaving 17 bases between them. The germline V gene encodes CDR1 PRHDT and CDR2 FYEKMQ (reference sequence). CDR3 length: 15 residues.

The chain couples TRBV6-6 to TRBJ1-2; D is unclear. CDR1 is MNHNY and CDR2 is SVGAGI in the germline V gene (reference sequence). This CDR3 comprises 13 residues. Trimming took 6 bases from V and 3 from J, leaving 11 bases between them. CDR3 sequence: CASRAGWDYGYTF. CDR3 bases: TGTGCCAGCAGGGCGGGGTGGGACTATGGCTACACCTTC.

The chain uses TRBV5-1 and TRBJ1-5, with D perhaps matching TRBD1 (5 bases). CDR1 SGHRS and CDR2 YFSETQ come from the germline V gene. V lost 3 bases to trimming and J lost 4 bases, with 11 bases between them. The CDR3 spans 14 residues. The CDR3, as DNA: TGCGCCAGCAGCTCCGGGACCGAGAATCAGCCCCAGCATTTT. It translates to CASSSGTENQPQHF.

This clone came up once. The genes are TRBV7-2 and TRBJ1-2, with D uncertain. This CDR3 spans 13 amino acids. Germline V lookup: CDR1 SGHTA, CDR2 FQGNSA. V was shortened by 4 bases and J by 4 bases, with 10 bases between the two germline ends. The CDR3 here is CASSSAGPYGYTF. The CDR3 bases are TGTGCCAGCAGCTCCGCAGGACCCTATGGCTACACCTTC.

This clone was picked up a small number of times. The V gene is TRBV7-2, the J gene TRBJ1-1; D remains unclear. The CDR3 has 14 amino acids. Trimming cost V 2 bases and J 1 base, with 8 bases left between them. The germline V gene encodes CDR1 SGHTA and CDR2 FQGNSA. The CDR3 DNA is TGTGCCAGCAGCTTAAGGGAAAGGAACACTGAAGCTTTCTTT. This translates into CASSLRERNTEAFF.

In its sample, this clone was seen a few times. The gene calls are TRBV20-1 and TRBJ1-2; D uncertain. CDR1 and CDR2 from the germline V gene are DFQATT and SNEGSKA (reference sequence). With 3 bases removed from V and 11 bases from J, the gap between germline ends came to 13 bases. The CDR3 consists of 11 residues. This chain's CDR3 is CSAREDRRYTF. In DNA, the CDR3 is TGCAGTGCTAGGGAGGACCGGCGGTACACCTTC.

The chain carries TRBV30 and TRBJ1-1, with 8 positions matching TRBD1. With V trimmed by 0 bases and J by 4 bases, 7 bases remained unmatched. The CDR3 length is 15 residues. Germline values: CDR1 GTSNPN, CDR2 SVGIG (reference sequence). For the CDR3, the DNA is TGTGCCTGGAGTGTACGTAACAGGGGGGCCACTGAAGCTTTCTTT. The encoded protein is CAWSVRNRGATEAFF.

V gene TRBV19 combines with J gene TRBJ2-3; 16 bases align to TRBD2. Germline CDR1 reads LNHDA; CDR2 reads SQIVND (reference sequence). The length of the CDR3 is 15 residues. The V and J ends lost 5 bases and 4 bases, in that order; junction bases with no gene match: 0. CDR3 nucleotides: TGTGCCAGTAGTGGGACTAGCGGGGGGGCAGATACGCAGTATTTT. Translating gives CASSGTSGGADTQYF.

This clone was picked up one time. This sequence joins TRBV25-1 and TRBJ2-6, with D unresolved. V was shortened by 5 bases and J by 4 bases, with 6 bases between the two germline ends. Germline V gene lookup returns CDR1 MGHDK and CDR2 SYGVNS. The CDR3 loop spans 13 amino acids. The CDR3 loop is CASSPAGANVLTF. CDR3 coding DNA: TGTGCCAGCAGTCCGGCAGGGGCCAACGTCCTGACTTTC.

This CDR3 is CAWRRSRVSGELFF. CDR3 in DNA: TGTGCCTGGAGGCGCAGTAGAGTCTCCGGGGAGCTGTTTTTT. The chain employs TRBV30 and TRBJ2-2, with D uncertain. The V gene lost 3 bases and the J gene lost 6 bases, with 14 bases spanning the gap. The CDR3 has 14 residues. Germline CDR1 and CDR2: GTSNPN and SVGIG (reference sequence).

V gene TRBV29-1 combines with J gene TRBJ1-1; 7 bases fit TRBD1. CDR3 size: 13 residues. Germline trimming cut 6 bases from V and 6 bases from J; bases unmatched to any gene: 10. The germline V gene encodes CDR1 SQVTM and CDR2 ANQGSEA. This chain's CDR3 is CSVAGTVLPEAFF. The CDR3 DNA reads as TGCAGCGTCGCCGGGACAGTGCTCCCTGAAGCTTTCTTT. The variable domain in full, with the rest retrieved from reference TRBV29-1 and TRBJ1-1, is SAVISQKPSRDICQRGTSLTIQCQVDSQVTMMFWYRQQPGQSLTLIATANQGSEATYESGFVIDKFPISRPNLTFSTLTVSNMSPEDSSIYLCSVAGTVLPEAFFGQGTRLTVV.

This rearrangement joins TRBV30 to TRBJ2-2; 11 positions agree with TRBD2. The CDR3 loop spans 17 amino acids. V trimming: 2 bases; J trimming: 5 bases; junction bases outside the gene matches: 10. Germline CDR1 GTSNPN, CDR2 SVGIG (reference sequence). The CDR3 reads CAWSLRLAGIGTGELFF. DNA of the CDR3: TGTGCCTGGAGTCTCCGACTAGCGGGGATAGGGACCGGGGAGCTGTTTTTT. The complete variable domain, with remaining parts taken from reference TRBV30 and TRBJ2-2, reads SQTIHQWPATLVQPVGSPLSLECTVEGTSNPNLYWYRQAAGRGLQLLFYSVGIGQISSEVPQNLSASRPQDRQFILSSKKLLLSDSGFYLCAWSLRLAGIGTGELFFGEGSRLTVL.

The CDR3: CASSLDRGSVGYTF. CDR3 nucleotide sequence: TGTGCCAGCAGCTTAGACAGAGGGTCGGTCGGCTACACCTTC. This chain joins TRBV7-2 and TRBJ1-2; D is undetermined. Trimming took off 1 base at V and 8 bases at J, with 14 bases between the two ends. This CDR3 has 14 amino acids. Looked up from germline, CDR1 is SGHTA and CDR2 is FQGNSA. Full variable domain (remainder filled in from reference TRBV7-2 and TRBJ1-2): GAGVSQSPSNKVTEKGKDVELRCDPISGHTALYWYRQSLGQGLEFLIYFQGNSAPDKSGLPSDRFSAERTGGSVSTLTIQRTQQEDSAVYLCASSLDRGSVGYTFGSGTRLTVV.

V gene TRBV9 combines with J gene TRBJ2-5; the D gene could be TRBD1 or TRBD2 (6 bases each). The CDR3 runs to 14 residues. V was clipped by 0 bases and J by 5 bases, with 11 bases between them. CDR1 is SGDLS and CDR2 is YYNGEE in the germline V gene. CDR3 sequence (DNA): TGTGCCAGCAGCGTAGTTCCGGGGGCGGAGACCCAGTACTTC. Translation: CASSVVPGAETQYF.

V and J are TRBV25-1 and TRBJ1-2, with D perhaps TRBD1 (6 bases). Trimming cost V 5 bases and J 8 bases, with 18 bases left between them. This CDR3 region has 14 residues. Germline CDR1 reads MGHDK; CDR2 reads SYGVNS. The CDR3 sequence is CASSPPGTLNGYTF. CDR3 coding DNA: TGTGCCAGCAGTCCACCCGGGACACTGAACGGCTACACCTTC.

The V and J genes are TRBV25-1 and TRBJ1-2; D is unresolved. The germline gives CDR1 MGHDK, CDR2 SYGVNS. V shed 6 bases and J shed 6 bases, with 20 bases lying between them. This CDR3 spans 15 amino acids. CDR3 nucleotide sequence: TGTGCCAGCAGCTGGGGTTTGACGGAAAAGAATGGCTACACCTTC. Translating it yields CASSWGLTEKNGYTF.

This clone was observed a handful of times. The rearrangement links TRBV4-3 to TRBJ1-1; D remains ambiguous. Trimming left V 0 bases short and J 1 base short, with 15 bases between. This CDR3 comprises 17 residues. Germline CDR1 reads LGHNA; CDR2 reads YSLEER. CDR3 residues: CASSQEWGRLGNTEAFF. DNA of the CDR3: TGCGCCAGCAGCCAAGAGTGGGGAAGGCTAGGGAACACTGAAGCTTTCTTT.

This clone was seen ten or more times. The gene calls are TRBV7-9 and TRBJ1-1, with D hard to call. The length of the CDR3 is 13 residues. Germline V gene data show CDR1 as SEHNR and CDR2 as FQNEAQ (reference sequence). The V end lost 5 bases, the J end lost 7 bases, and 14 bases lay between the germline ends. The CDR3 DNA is TGTGCCAGCAGCAAAGGCGCAAGCAGTGAAGCTTTCTTT. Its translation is CASSKGASSEAFF.

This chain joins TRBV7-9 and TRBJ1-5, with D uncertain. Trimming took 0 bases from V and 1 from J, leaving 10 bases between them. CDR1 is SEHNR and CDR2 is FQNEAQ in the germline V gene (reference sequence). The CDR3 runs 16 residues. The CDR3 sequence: CASSLASAVSNQPQHF. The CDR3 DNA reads TGTGCCAGCAGCTTAGCCTCAGCGGTGAGCAATCAGCCCCAGCATTTT.

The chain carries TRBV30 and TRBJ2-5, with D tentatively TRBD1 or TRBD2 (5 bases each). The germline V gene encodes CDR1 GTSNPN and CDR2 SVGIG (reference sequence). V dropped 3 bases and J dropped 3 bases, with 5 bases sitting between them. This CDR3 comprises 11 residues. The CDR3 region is CAWRGEETQYF. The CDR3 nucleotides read TGTGCCTGGAGGGGGGAAGAGACCCAGTACTTC.

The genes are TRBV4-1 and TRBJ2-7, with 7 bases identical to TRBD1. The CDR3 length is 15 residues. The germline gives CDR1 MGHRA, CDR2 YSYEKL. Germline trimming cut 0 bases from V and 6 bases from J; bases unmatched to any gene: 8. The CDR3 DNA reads TGCGCCAGCAGCCAAGATGCACAGGGGATAGGCGAGCAGTACTTC. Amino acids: CASSQDAQGIGEQYF.

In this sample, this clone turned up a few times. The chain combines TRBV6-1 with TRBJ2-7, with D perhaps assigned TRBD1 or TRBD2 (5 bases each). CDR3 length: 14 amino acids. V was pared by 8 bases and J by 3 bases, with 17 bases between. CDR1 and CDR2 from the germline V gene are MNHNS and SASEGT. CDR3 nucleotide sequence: TGTGCCAGCTCGCCGGGACCCATTAACTACGAGCAGTACTTC. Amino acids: CASSPGPINYEQYF.

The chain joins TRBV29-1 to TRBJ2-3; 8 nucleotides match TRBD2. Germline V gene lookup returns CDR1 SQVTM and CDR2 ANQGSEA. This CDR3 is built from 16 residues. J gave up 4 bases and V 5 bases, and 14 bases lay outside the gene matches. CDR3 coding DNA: TGCAGCGTTAACCGCCTCCTATCGGGAGGGGCAGATACGCAGTATTTT. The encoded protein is CSVNRLLSGGADTQYF.

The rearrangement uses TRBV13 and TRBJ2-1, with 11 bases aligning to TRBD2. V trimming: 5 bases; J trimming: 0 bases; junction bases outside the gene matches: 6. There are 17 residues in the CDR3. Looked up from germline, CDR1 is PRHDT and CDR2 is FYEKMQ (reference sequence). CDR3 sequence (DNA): TGTGCCAGCAGCCCAACTAGCGGGGGCTTCTCCTACAATGAGCAGTTCTTC. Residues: CASSPTSGGFSYNEQFF.